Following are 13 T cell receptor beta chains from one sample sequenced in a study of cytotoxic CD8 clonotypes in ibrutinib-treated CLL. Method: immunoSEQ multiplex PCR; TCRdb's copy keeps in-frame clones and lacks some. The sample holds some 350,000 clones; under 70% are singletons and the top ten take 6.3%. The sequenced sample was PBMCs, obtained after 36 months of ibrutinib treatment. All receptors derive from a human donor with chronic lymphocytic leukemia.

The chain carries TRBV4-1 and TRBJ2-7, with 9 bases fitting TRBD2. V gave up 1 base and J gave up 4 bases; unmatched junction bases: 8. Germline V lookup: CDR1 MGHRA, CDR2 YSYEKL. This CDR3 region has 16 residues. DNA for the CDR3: TGCGCCAGCAGCCAAGGGGCGGGGGGGCCCAATTACGAGCAGTACTTC. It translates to CASSQGAGGPNYEQYF.

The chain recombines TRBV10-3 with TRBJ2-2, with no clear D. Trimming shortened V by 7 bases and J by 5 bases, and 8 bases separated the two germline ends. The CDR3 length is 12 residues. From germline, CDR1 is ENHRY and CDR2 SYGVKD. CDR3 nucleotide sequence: TGTGCCATCAAGGTTGGGACCGGGGAGCTGTTTTTT. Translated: CAIKVGTGELFF.

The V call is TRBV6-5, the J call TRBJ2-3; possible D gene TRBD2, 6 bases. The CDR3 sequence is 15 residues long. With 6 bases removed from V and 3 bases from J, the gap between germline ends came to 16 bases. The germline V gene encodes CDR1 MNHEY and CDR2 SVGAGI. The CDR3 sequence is CASSYGGGSTDTQYF. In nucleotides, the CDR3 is TGTGCCAGCAGCTACGGGGGTGGGTCGACAGATACGCAGTATTTT.

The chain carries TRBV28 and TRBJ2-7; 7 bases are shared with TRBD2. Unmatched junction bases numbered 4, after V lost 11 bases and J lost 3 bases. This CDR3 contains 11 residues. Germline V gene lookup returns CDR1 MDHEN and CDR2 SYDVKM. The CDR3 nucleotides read TGTGCCTCCAGCGGGAACTACGAGCAGTACTTC. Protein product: CASSGNYEQYF. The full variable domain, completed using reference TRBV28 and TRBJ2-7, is DVKVTQSSRYLVKRTGEKVFLECVQDMDHENMFWYRQDPGLGLRLIYFSYDVKMKEKGDIPEGYSVSREKKERFSLILESASTNQTSMYLCASSGNYEQYFGPGTRLTVT.

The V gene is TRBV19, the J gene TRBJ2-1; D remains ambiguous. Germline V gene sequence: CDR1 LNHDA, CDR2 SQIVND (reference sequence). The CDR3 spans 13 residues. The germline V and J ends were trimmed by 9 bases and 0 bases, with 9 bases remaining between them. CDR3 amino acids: CASKPSSYNEQFF. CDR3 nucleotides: TGTGCCAGCAAGCCTTCCTCCTACAATGAGCAGTTCTTC.

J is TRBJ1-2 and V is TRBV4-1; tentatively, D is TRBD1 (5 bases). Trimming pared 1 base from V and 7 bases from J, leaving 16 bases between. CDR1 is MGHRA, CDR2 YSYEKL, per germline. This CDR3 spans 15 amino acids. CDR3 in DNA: TGCGCCAGCAGCCAAGGGTTAGGCAGGGAACCTGGCTACACCTTC. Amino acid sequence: CASSQGLGREPGYTF.

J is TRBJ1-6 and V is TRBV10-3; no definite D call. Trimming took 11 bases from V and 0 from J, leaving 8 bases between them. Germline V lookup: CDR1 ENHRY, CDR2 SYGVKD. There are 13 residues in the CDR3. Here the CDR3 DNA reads TGTGCCTTCGCTAGCTCCTATAATTCACCCCTCCACTTT. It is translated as CAFASSYNSPLHF.

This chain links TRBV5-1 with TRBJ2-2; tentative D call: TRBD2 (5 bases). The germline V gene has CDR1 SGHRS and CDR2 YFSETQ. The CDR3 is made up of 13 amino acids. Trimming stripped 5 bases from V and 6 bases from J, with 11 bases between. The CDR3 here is CASSFEGPGELFF. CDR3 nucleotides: TGCGCCAGCAGTTTTGAGGGTCCCGGGGAGCTGTTTTTT.

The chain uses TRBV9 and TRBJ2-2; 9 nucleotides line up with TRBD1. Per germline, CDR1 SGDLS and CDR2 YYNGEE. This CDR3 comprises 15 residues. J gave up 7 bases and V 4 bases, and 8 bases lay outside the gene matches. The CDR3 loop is CASSSGQGIGGELFF. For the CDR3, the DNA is TGTGCCAGCAGCTCGGGACAGGGTATCGGCGGGGAGCTGTTTTTT.

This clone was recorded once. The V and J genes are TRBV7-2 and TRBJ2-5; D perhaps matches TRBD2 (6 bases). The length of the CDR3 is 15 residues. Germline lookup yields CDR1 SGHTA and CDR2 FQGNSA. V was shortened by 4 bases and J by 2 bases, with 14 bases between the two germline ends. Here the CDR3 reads CASSSSTSWQETQYF. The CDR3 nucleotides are TGTGCCAGCAGCTCCTCGACTAGTTGGCAAGAGACCCAGTACTTC.

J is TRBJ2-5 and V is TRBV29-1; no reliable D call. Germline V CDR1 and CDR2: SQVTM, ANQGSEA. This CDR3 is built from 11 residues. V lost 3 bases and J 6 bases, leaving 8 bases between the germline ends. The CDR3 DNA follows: TGCAGCGTTGATAGAGCAAAGACCCAGTACTTC. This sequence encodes CSVDRAKTQYF.

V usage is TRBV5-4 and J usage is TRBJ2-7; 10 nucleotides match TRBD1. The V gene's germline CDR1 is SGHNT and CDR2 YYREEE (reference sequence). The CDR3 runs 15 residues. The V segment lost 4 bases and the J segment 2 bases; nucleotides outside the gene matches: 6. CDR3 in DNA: TGTGCCAGCAGCAAGGGACAGGGGCGTGCCTACGAGCAGTACTTC. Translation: CASSKGQGRAYEQYF. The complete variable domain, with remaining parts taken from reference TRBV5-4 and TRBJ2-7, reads ETGVTQSPTHLIKTRGQQVTLRCSSQSGHNTVSWYQQALGQGPQFIFQYYREEENGRGNFPPRFSGLQFPNYSSELNVNALELDDSALYLCASSKGQGRAYEQYFGPGTRLTVT.

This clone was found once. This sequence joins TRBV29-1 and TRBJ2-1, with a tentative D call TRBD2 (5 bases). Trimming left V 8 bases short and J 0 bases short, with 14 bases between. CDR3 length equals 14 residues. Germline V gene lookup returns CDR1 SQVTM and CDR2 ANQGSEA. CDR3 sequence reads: CSSASGFSYNEQFF. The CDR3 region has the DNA TGCAGCTCTGCGTCGGGGTTCTCCTACAATGAGCAGTTCTTC.